Below are 6 T cell receptor beta chains sequenced from a single sample in a study of cytomegalovirus exposure and HLA in healthy donors. PCR employed 60 Vbeta and 13 Jbeta primers. Some clones are missing from TCRdb's copy, which holds only in-frame ones; the method was immunoSEQ multiplex PCR. This table holds some 84,000 clones. The material sequenced was PBMCs. The origin of the receptors is a man in his forties or fifties in good health and CMV-seronegative.

Here the CDR3 reads CASSLRVTGQGGDEQYF. CDR3 in DNA: TGCGCCAGCAGCCTACGGGTAACCGGACAGGGAGGAGACGAGCAGTACTTC. The rearrangement links TRBV5-1 to TRBJ2-7; TRBD1 matches 8 bases. V shed 4 bases, J shed 5 bases, and the junction held 17 bases outside the gene matches. The CDR3 has 17 amino acids. In germline, CDR1 is SGHRS, CDR2 YFSETQ.

This chain connects TRBV4-3 to TRBJ1-1, with D perhaps matching TRBD1 (5 bases). CDR3 length: 15 residues. With 2 bases removed from V and 1 base from J, the gap between germline ends came to 11 bases. The germline CDR1 and CDR2 sequences are LGHNA and YSLEER. The CDR3 sequence is CASSQSGTGNTEAFF. CDR3 in DNA: TGCGCCAGCAGCCAATCCGGAACAGGGAACACTGAAGCTTTCTTT.

The J gene is TRBJ1-4, the V gene TRBV7-9; TRBD1 matches at 9 bases. CDR1 is SEHNR, CDR2 FQNEAQ, per germline (reference sequence). The CDR3 is 16 residues long. V dropped 5 bases and J dropped 8; count of bases not matched to a gene: 12. The CDR3 DNA reads as TGTGCCAGCAGCGCCTTACAGGGGGCCCGGGAAGAAAAACTGTTTTTT. Translation: CASSALQGAREEKLFF.

The rearrangement uses TRBV28 and TRBJ2-4; 11 nucleotides align to TRBD2. In germline, CDR1 is MDHEN, CDR2 SYDVKM. J lost 5 bases, V lost 6 bases, and 9 bases had no gene match. The CDR3 is 16 amino acids. CDR3 residues: CASRIGLAGSQNIQYF. The CDR3 DNA follows: TGTGCCAGCAGGATCGGACTAGCGGGCTCCCAAAACATTCAGTACTTC.

This chain links TRBV19 with TRBJ1-1, with 7 positions matching TRBD1. Germline V CDR1 and CDR2: LNHDA, SQIVND (reference sequence). The CDR3 is made up of 14 amino acids. With V trimmed by 4 bases and J by 1 base, 3 bases remained unmatched. As DNA, the CDR3 is TGTGCCAGTAGTAAGACAGGGAAGAACACTGAAGCTTTCTTT. It encodes CASSKTGKNTEAFF.

The chain uses TRBV28 and TRBJ2-2; 8 bases map to TRBD1. CDR1 MDHEN and CDR2 SYDVKM come from the germline V gene. Germline trimming cut 6 bases from V and 6 bases from J; bases unmatched to any gene: 3. This CDR3 spans 13 amino acids. The CDR3 spells CASRSTGAGELFF. The CDR3, as DNA: TGTGCCAGCAGGTCGACAGGGGCCGGGGAGCTGTTTTTT.